Following are 25 T cell receptor beta chains from one sample sequenced in a study of blood T cell repertoires in COVID-19 (dated by TCRdb to the early 2020s). Library method: the immunoSEQ multiplex PCR assay. What TCRdb holds here is the immuneACCESS table cut down to in-frame rearrangements. Part of the clones is not present; checked against another copy, under half of the missing clones reflect an unresolved V gene, and the others are unexplained. The sample profile shows over 200,000 clones; nearly 90% of them were found once. The top ten clonotypes cover roughly 10% of the sample. The material sequenced was PBMCs or T cells enriched from blood (not recorded which). These receptors all stem from a man under 40 who had recovered from COVID-19.

The chain carries TRBV30 and TRBJ1-5, with D perhaps matching TRBD1 (5 bases). The CDR3 has 15 residues. CDR1 GTSNPN and CDR2 SVGIG come from the germline V gene (reference sequence). Trimming shortened V by 0 bases and J by 6 bases, and 15 bases separated the two germline ends. In DNA form, the CDR3 reads TGTGCCTGGAGTGTAGACCAGGGTATCGGTCAGCCCCAGCATTTT. Translating it yields CAWSVDQGIGQPQHF.

This chain links TRBV2 with TRBJ2-2; D may be TRBD1 (6 bases). V was trimmed by 6 bases and J by 4 bases, leaving 18 bases between them. The length of the CDR3 is 16 residues. Per the germline V gene, CDR1 is SNHLY and CDR2 is FYNNEI. The CDR3 bases are TGTGCCAGCAGCTTAAGGGGTGGCAGGGGCACCGGGGAGCTGTTTTTT. Protein: CASSLRGGRGTGELFF.

V usage is TRBV27 and J usage is TRBJ2-3; 8 bases match TRBD2. This CDR3 comprises 15 residues. Germline trimming cut 6 bases from V and 5 bases from J; bases unmatched to any gene: 10. Germline V gives CDR1 MNHEY, CDR2 SMNVEV (reference sequence). CDR3 residues: CASSPGTSRVDTQYF. CDR3 DNA: TGTGCCAGCAGCCCTGGGACTAGTCGTGTAGATACGCAGTATTTT.

This clone was found once. The gene calls are TRBV7-2 and TRBJ2-7, with 10 bases fitting TRBD1. This CDR3 contains 16 residues. V lost 4 bases, J lost 4 bases, and 10 bases stayed unmatched. CDR1 and CDR2 from the germline V gene are SGHTA and FQGNSA. This CDR3 is CASSYLGDRGRYEQYF. CDR3 nucleotides: TGTGCCAGCAGCTACCTGGGGGACAGGGGCCGGTACGAGCAGTACTTC.

CDR3 sequence reads: CASSLAASGSYNEQFF. The CDR3 coding sequence is TGTGCCAGCAGCTTGGCGGCTAGCGGGAGTTACAATGAGCAGTTCTTC. This sequence joins TRBV5-6 and TRBJ2-1; 10 bases agree with TRBD2. The V gene's germline CDR1 is SGHDT and CDR2 YYEEEE. This CDR3 comprises 16 residues. The V gene end was trimmed by 0 bases and the J gene end by 4 bases; junction bases not matched to a gene: 4. The variable domain in full, with the rest retrieved from reference TRBV5-6 and TRBJ2-1, is DAGVTQSPTHLIKTRGQQVTLRCSPKSGHDTVSWYQQALGQGPQFIFQYYEEEERQRGNFPDRFSGHQFPNYSSELNVNALLLGDSALYLCASSLAASGSYNEQFFGPGTRLTVL.

The chain uses TRBV28 and TRBJ1-4, with D unclear. Germline CDR1 MDHEN, CDR2 SYDVKM. V lost 2 bases and J lost 7, with 14 bases in between. CDR3 size: 15 residues. This CDR3 is CASSLISGGVEKLFF. The CDR3 DNA reads as TGTGCCAGCAGTTTAATAAGCGGTGGGGTTGAAAAACTGTTTTTT. The variable domain in full, with the rest retrieved from reference TRBV28 and TRBJ1-4, is DVKVTQSSRYLVKRTGEKVFLECVQDMDHENMFWYRQDPGLGLRLIYFSYDVKMKEKGDIPEGYSVSREKKERFSLILESASTNQTSMYLCASSLISGGVEKLFFGSGTQLSVL.

This clone was observed at least ten times. The rearrangement joins TRBV7-9 to TRBJ2-2, with 7 bases aligning to TRBD1. The germline V gene encodes CDR1 SEHNR and CDR2 FQNEAQ (reference sequence). V lost 1 base and J lost 4; bases outside the gene matches: 3. This CDR3 is 15 amino acids long. The chain's CDR3 is CASSLDRGVTGELFF. For the CDR3, the DNA is TGTGCCAGCAGCTTAGACAGGGGAGTCACCGGGGAGCTGTTTTTT. The full variable domain, its missing parts supplied by reference TRBV7-9 and TRBJ2-2, is DTGVSQNPRHKITKRGQNVTFRCDPISEHNRLYWYRQTLGQGPEFLTYFQNEAQLEKSRLLSDRFSAERPKGSFSTLEIQRTEQGDSAMYLCASSLDRGVTGELFFGEGSRLTVL.

V gene TRBV7-2 combines with J gene TRBJ2-1, with 9 bases aligning to TRBD2. Losses at the gene ends were 1 base for V and 9 bases for J; bases not matched to a gene: 7. CDR1 SGHTA and CDR2 FQGNSA come from the germline V gene. The CDR3 is made up of 15 amino acids. CDR3 coding DNA: TGTGCCAGCAGCTTAGGGCGCGGGAGGGCCATTGAGCAGTTCTTC. The encoded protein is CASSLGRGRAIEQFF. Filled out from reference TRBV7-2 and TRBJ2-1, the complete variable domain reads GAGVSQSPSNKVTEKGKDVELRCDPISGHTALYWYRQSLGQGLEFLIYFQGNSAPDKSGLPSDRFSAERTGGSVSTLTIQRTQQEDSAVYLCASSLGRGRAIEQFFGPGTRLTVL.

The V and J genes are TRBV30 and TRBJ1-5; D unresolved. Trimming took off 2 bases at V and 2 bases at J, with 10 bases between the two ends. The CDR3 is 14 residues long. Germline assignment: CDR1 GTSNPN and CDR2 SVGIG (reference sequence). The CDR3 reads CAWSKGQGNQPQHF. The CDR3 nucleotides are TGTGCCTGGAGTAAAGGCCAGGGCAATCAGCCCCAGCATTTT.

The J gene is TRBJ2-7, the V gene TRBV28; D perhaps matches TRBD2 (7 bases). This CDR3 contains 14 residues. Trimming removed 11 bases from V and 0 bases from J, with 17 bases in between. Germline CDR1 MDHEN, CDR2 SYDVKM. The CDR3 DNA sequence: TGTGCCCTAAAGGGGGGGGCCGGCTCCTACGAGCAGTACTTC. Protein: CALKGGAGSYEQYF.

CDR3 region: CASSSLAGKNTDTQYF. The DNA of the CDR3 is TGTGCCAGCAGCAGCCTAGCGGGGAAAAACACAGATACGCAGTATTTT. J is TRBJ2-3 and V is TRBV21-1; the table's D call of TRBD2 was not tested on the DNA. TRBV21-1 is an annotated pseudogene. There are 16 residues in the CDR3.

The chain combines TRBV28 with TRBJ1-2; tentative D call: TRBD1 (5 bases). The CDR3 length is 15 residues. The V gene's germline CDR1 is MDHEN and CDR2 SYDVKM. Trimming removed 5 bases at V and 3 bases at J, with 16 bases between. CDR3 amino acids: CASSPPGRADYGYTF. The CDR3 nucleotides read TGTGCCAGCAGTCCACCGGGCAGGGCTGACTATGGCTACACCTTC.

This chain links TRBV7-9 with TRBJ2-7; 7 nucleotides agree with TRBD2. CDR1 is SEHNR, CDR2 FQNEAQ, per germline (reference sequence). This CDR3 is 14 amino acids long. V gave up 0 bases and J gave up 6 bases; unmatched junction bases: 5. CDR3 sequence (DNA): TGTGCCAGCAGCTTAGCCGGACTAGGAGGCGAGCAGTACTTC. This gives the protein CASSLAGLGGEQYF.

This chain uses TRBV11-3 with TRBJ2-2; 7 bases line up with TRBD2. This CDR3 comprises 14 residues. J gave up 5 bases and V 2 bases, and 2 bases lay outside the gene matches. CDR1 and CDR2 from the germline V gene are SGHNT and YENEEA. The chain's CDR3 is CASSLNGRTGELFF. CDR3 in DNA: TGTGCCAGCAGCTTAAACGGGAGGACCGGGGAGCTGTTTTTT.

This chain joins TRBV2 and TRBJ1-5; the match to TRBD1 covers 8 bases. This CDR3 is built from 16 residues. After removal of 6 bases from V and 2 bases from J, the junction contained 9 bases not matched to a gene. Germline V lookup: CDR1 SNHLY, CDR2 FYNNEI. The CDR3 sequence is CASRPGQGRGNQPQHF. The CDR3 region has the DNA TGTGCCAGCAGACCCGGACAGGGTCGAGGCAATCAGCCCCAGCATTTT.

The chain employs TRBV7-2 and TRBJ2-1, with no clear D. The CDR3 spans 12 residues. Trimming took off 4 bases at V and 9 bases at J, with 10 bases between the two ends. Germline values: CDR1 SGHTA, CDR2 FQGNSA. The CDR3 sequence: CASSYPPGEQFF. The CDR3 region has the DNA TGTGCCAGCAGCTACCCACCCGGTGAGCAGTTCTTC. The variable domain in full, completed from reference TRBV7-2 and TRBJ2-1, reads GAGVSQSPSNKVTEKGKDVELRCDPISGHTALYWYRQSLGQGLEFLIYFQGNSAPDKSGLPSDRFSAERTGGSVSTLTIQRTQQEDSAVYLCASSYPPGEQFFGPGTRLTVL.

V gene TRBV2 combines with J gene TRBJ1-2, with D perhaps matching TRBD1 (5 bases). The length of the CDR3 is 12 residues. Germline CDR1 and CDR2: SNHLY and FYNNEI. V lost 6 bases and J lost 6, with 11 bases in between. CDR3 nucleotide sequence: TGTGCCAGCAGCAAGAACAGGAATGGCTACACCTTC. This sequence encodes CASSKNRNGYTF.

CDR3 sequence: CASKLAGGQGYEQYF. CDR3 DNA: TGTGCCAGCAAGCTAGCGGGAGGGCAGGGGTACGAGCAGTACTTC. The rearrangement joins TRBV27 to TRBJ2-7, with 12 positions matching TRBD2. Germline CDR1 reads MNHEY; CDR2 reads SMNVEV (reference sequence). The CDR3 sequence is 15 residues long. Trimming removed 7 bases from V and 4 bases from J; junction bases left unmatched: 8.

The chain has TRBV11-2 and TRBJ2-7; D remains ambiguous. Germline V CDR1 and CDR2: SGHAT, FQNNGV. V was pared by 4 bases and J by 2 bases, with 12 bases between. The CDR3 extends over 14 amino acids. In DNA, the CDR3 is TGTGCCAGCAGCTCCGGTGACTTGGCCTACGAGCAGTACTTC. Translating gives CASSSGDLAYEQYF.

The chain uses TRBV9 and TRBJ2-7; 7 bases map to TRBD2. Trimming took 6 bases from V and 3 from J; bases not matched to a gene: 9. This CDR3 contains 14 residues. Germline V gene data show CDR1 as SGDLS and CDR2 as YYNGEE. The DNA for the CDR3 is TGTGCCAGCACGGAAAGCGGGGCCAGCTACGAGCAGTACTTC. This codes for CASTESGASYEQYF.

The V gene is TRBV24-1, the J gene TRBJ1-5; D unclear. Germline loops: CDR1 KGHDR, CDR2 SFDVKD. The germline V and J ends were trimmed by 5 bases and 5 bases, with 12 bases remaining between them. This CDR3 region has 14 residues. Here the CDR3 DNA reads TGTGCCACCAGTGCGGGGATGGGCTATCAGCCCCAGCATTTT. This gives the protein CATSAGMGYQPQHF.

The chain has TRBV28 and TRBJ2-5; 8 bases fit TRBD2. Germline CDR1 reads MDHEN; CDR2 reads SYDVKM. The V segment lost 3 bases and the J segment 1 base; nucleotides outside the gene matches: 13. The CDR3 totals 18 residues. The CDR3 spells CASSLNYRGGLRQETQYF. In nucleotides, the CDR3 is TGTGCCAGCAGTTTGAACTACCGCGGGGGGCTCCGCCAAGAGACCCAGTACTTC.

This sequence joins TRBV30 and TRBJ2-7; D is uncertain. V dropped 0 bases and J dropped 2 bases, with 5 bases sitting between them. The germline V gene encodes CDR1 GTSNPN and CDR2 SVGIG (reference sequence). The CDR3 runs to 12 residues. This chain's CDR3 is CAWSVETYEQYF. CDR3 DNA sequence: TGTGCCTGGAGTGTAGAGACCTACGAGCAGTACTTC.

The V gene is TRBV10-3, the J gene TRBJ2-1, with 9 bases matching TRBD2. Trimming cost V 5 bases and J 4 bases; bases outside gene matches: 6. The length of the CDR3 is 15 residues. Germline-derived CDR1 and CDR2 are ENHRY and SYGVKD. CDR3 nucleotides: TGTGCCATCAGTTCCGGGACTAGCCGGTACAATGAGCAGTTCTTC. Its protein is CAISSGTSRYNEQFF.

CDR3 loop: CASSQGLAGIYEQYF. The CDR3 bases are TGTGCCAGCAGCCAGGGACTAGCGGGAATTTACGAGCAGTACTTC. The rearrangement joins TRBV5-4 to TRBJ2-7; 13 positions match TRBD2. Germline V gene sequence: CDR1 SGHNT, CDR2 YYREEE (reference sequence). This CDR3 is 15 amino acids long. After removal of 4 bases from V and 4 bases from J, the junction contained 5 bases not matched to a gene.